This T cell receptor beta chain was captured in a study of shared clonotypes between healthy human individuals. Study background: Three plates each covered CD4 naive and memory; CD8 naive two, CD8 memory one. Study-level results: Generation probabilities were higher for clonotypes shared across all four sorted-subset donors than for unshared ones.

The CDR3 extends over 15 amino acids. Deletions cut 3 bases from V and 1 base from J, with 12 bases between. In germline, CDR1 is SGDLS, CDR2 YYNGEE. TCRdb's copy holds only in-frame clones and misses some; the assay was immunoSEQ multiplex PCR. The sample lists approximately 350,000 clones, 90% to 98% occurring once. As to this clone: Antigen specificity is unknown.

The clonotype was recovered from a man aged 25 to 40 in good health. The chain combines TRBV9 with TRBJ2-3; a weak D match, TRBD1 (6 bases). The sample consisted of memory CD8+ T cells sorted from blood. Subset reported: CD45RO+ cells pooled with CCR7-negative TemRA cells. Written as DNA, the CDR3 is TGTGCCAGCAGCGCCGGTGAGGGGGGCACAGATACGCAGTATTTT. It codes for CASSAGEGGTDTQYF.